A selection of T cell receptor beta chains follows, all from one sample in a study of CD4 T cell repertoires in COVID-19. TCRdb's table, derived via immunoSEQ multiplex PCR, lists solely in-frame clones and lacks some. The table has more than 65,000 clones, 80% to 90% seen once. The sequencing here drew on CD4+ T cells from peripheral blood, taken after recovery from COVID-19. These TCRs come from a human donor who had COVID-19. The CDR3 runs from the conserved cysteine through the conserved F or W. The D gene is left open where the match is weak. Where a row states a size, it is once, few, many or the class of an expanded clone; other rows omit it.

-,TRBV5-1,TRBD1,TRBJ1-1,CASSADRGRGNTEAFF,TGCGCCAGCAGCGCCGACAGGGGGCGAGGGAACACTGAAGCTTTCTTT
-,TRBV10-3,TRBD1,TRBJ1-2,CAITKTGDGYTF,TGTGCCATCACCAAGACAGGGGATGGCTACACCTTC
-,TRBV18,-,TRBJ2-5,CASSPTVDQETQYF,TGTGCCAGCTCACCGACAGTCGACCAAGAGACCCAGTACTTC
-,TRBV4-1,-,TRBJ2-2,CASSQVGQAANTGELFF,TGCGCCAGCAGCCAAGTCGGTCAGGCGGCGAACACCGGGGAGCTGTTTTTT
-,TRBV10-1,-,TRBJ1-6,CASSTELNNSPLHF,TGCGCCAGCTCCACAGAACTGAATAATTCACCCCTCCACTTT
-,TRBV11-1,TRBD1,TRBJ1-1,CASSPGEGAQGTEAFF,TGTGCCAGCAGCCCTGGAGAGGGGGCGCAGGGCACTGAAGCTTTCTTT
-,TRBV28,TRBD1,TRBJ2-6,CASRPDRVPSGANVLTF,TGTGCCAGCAGACCTGACAGGGTCCCCTCTGGGGCCAACGTCCTGACTTTC
-,TRBV7-8,TRBD1,TRBJ1-5,CASSFDRVGQPQHF,TGTGCCAGCAGCTTTGACAGGGTTGGGCAGCCCCAGCATTTT
-,TRBV28,-,TRBJ2-2,CASSWGGTANTGELFF,TGTGCCAGCAGTTGGGGGGGGACAGCGAACACCGGGGAGCTGTTTTTT
-,TRBV28,-,TRBJ2-7,CASTRRGRYEQYF,TGTGCCAGCACCAGACGGGGGCGCTACGAGCAGTACTTC
-,TRBV29-1,-,TRBJ2-6,CSVEMVPGANVLTF,TGCAGCGTTGAGATGGTCCCCGGGGCCAACGTCCTGACTTTC
-,TRBV12-3/TRBV12-4,-,TRBJ2-3,CASSRLDTQYF,TGTGCCAGCAGCCGGCTGGATACGCAGTATTTT
few,TRBV18,-,TRBJ1-1,CASSDGTNTEAFF,TGTGCCAGCTCAGATGGGACTAACACTGAAGCTTTCTTT
-,TRBV10-3,-,TRBJ1-5,CAISESQGNQPQHF,TGTGCCATCAGTGAGTCCCAGGGGAATCAGCCCCAGCATTTT
-,TRBV3-1/TRBV3-2,-,TRBJ1-2,CASSQGGDRGYTF,TGTGCCAGCAGCCAAGGAGGCGATCGGGGCTACACCTTC
once,TRBV6-5,TRBD1,TRBJ1-2,CASRGTGGVGGYTF,TGTGCCAGCAGAGGGACAGGGGGCGTAGGTGGCTACACCTTC
-,TRBV19,TRBD1,TRBJ1-2,CASSSWTGPYGYTF,TGTGCCAGTAGTTCTTGGACAGGTCCCTATGGCTACACCTTC
once,TRBV29-1,TRBD2,TRBJ2-3,CSVDRLAADTQYF,TGCAGCGTTGATCGTCTAGCGGCAGATACGCAGTATTTT
-,TRBV7-2,TRBD2,TRBJ2-1,CASSFEVLSSGSRQFF,TGTGCCAGCAGCTTTGAAGTCTTGTCTAGCGGGAGTCGGCAGTTCTTC
-,TRBV7-8,-,TRBJ2-5,CASSSRDFGETQYF,TGTGCCAGCAGCTCTCGGGATTTTGGAGAGACCCAGTACTTC
-,TRBV29-1,-,TRBJ2-1,CSVESSTKQFF,TGCAGCGTTGAATCATCGACAAAGCAGTTCTTC
-,TRBV20-1,-,TRBJ1-2,CSAKDPYTF,TGCAGTGCGAAAGATCCCTACACCTTC
-,TRBV20-1,-,TRBJ2-2,CSASTSANTGELFF,TGCAGTGCTAGTACCAGCGCGAACACCGGGGAGCTGTTTTTT
-,TRBV19,-,TRBJ1-2,CASSIGGQSNYGYTF,TGTGCCAGTAGTATTGGGGGACAATCTAACTATGGCTACACCTTC
-,TRBV3-1/TRBV3-2,-,TRBJ1-1,CASSQEVAVPGTEAFF,TGTGCCAGCAGCCAAGAAGTCGCTGTCCCGGGAACTGAAGCTTTCTTT
-,TRBV5-6,-,TRBJ1-1,CASSFIRTSAPGTEAFF,TGTGCCAGCAGCTTCATCAGGACCTCGGCCCCGGGCACTGAAGCTTTCTTT
-,TRBV12-3/TRBV12-4,-,TRBJ1-2,CASQIDGNYGYTF,TGTGCCAGTCAGATCGACGGAAACTATGGCTACACCTTC
few,TRBV7-2,TRBD2,TRBJ2-7,CASSADRAGGTYEQYF,TGTGCCAGCAGCGCGGACCGAGCGGGAGGAACCTACGAGCAGTACTTC
-,TRBV4-1,TRBD2,TRBJ2-1,CASSSRTSGEQFF,TGCGCCAGCAGCTCCAGGACTAGCGGGGAGCAGTTCTTC
few,TRBV9,-,TRBJ2-7,CASSVGESEQYF,TGTGCCAGCAGCGTAGGCGAGTCCGAGCAGTACTTC
-,TRBV27,-,TRBJ2-3,CASSLGTVGGTDTQYF,TGTGCCAGCAGTTTGGGAACCGTGGGCGGAACAGATACGCAGTATTTT
-,TRBV4-1,TRBD2,TRBJ2-1,CASNLRLADSYNEQFF,TGCGCCAGCAACCTCAGGCTAGCGGACTCCTACAATGAGCAGTTCTTC
-,TRBV29-1,TRBD1,TRBJ2-5,CSSTGTASFETQYF,TGCAGCTCAACCGGGACAGCCTCTTTCGAGACCCAGTACTTC
-,TRBV5-3,-,TRBJ1-2,CARSLDRSYYGYTF,TGTGCCAGAAGCTTGGACAGATCTTACTATGGCTACACCTTC
-,TRBV9,-,TRBJ2-1,CASSPDYLSVGNEQFF,TGTGCCAGCAGCCCGGACTACCTCTCCGTAGGGAATGAGCAGTTCTTC
-,TRBV7-8,TRBD1,TRBJ1-5,CASSSGQGANQPQHF,TGTGCCAGCAGCTCGGGACAGGGGGCCAATCAGCCCCAGCATTTT
-,TRBV24-1,TRBD2,TRBJ2-5,CATSEGLAGQETQYF,TGTGCCACCAGTGAAGGACTAGCGGGACAAGAGACCCAGTACTTC
once,TRBV3-1/TRBV3-2,-,TRBJ1-3,CASSQVSGTSRNTIYF,TGTGCCAGCAGCCAAGTATCAGGAACCAGTCGAAACACCATATATTTT
-,TRBV28,TRBD1,TRBJ2-7,CASSSRGQQPYEQYF,TGTGCCAGCAGTTCAAGGGGACAGCAGCCCTACGAGCAGTACTTC
-,TRBV6-1,-,TRBJ1-1,CASSDRGGGTEAFF,TGTGCCAGCAGTGACAGGGGAGGGGGCACTGAAGCTTTCTTT
-,TRBV29-1,-,TRBJ2-3,CSVEGVDTQYF,TGCAGCGTTGAAGGGGTAGATACGCAGTATTTT
-,TRBV2,TRBD2,TRBJ2-3,CASSLPGLASKDTQYF,TGTGCCAGCAGCTTACCGGGACTAGCGAGCAAAGATACGCAGTATTTT